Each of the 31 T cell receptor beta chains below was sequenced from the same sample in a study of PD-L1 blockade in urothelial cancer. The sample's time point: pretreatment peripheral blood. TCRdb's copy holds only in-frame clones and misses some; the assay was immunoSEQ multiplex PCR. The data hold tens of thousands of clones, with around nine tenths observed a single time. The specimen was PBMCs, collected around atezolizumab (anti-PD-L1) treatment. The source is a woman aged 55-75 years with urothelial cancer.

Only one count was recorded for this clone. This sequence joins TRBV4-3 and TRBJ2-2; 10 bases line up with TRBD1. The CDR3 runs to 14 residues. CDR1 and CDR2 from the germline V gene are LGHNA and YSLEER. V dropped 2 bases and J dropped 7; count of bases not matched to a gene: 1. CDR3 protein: CASSQRTGGGELFF. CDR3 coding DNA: TGCGCCAGCAGCCAAAGGACAGGGGGCGGGGAGCTGTTTTTT.

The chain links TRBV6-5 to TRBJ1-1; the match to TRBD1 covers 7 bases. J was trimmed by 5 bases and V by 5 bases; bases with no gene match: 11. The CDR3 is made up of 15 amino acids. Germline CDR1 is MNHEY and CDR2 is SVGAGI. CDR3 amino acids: CASSASDRWGTEAFF. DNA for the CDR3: TGTGCCAGCAGTGCGTCGGACAGGTGGGGTACTGAAGCTTTCTTT.

CDR3 region: CAISELTFNTEAFF. DNA of the CDR3: TGTGCCATCAGTGAACTGACTTTTAACACTGAAGCTTTCTTT. The V gene is TRBV10-3, the J gene TRBJ1-1, with D hard to call. The length of the CDR3 is 14 residues. V lost 3 bases to trimming and J lost 2 bases, with 10 bases between them. Germline V lookup: CDR1 ENHRY, CDR2 SYGVKD.

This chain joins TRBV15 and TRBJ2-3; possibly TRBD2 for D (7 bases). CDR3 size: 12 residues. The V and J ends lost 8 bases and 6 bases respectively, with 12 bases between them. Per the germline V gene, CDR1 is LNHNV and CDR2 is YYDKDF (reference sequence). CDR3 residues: CATPEGGDTQYF. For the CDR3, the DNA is TGTGCCACCCCCGAGGGGGGGGATACGCAGTATTTT. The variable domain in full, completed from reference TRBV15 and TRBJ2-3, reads DAMVIQNPRYQVTQFGKPVTLSCSQTLNHNVMYWYQQKSSQAPKLLFHYYDKDFNNEADTPDNFQSRRPNTSFCFLDIRSPGLGDTAMYLCATPEGGDTQYFGPGTRLTVL.

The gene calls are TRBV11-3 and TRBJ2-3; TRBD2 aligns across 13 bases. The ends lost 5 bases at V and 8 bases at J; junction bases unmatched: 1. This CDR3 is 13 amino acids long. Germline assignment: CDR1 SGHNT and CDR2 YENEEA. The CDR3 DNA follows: TGTGCCAGCAGCGGGACTAGCGGGACTACGCAGTATTTT. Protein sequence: CASSGTSGTTQYF.

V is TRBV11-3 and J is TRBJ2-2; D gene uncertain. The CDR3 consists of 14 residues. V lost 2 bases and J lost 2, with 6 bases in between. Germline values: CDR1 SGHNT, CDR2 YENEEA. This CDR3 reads CASSLYINTGELFF. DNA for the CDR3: TGTGCCAGCAGCTTATACATCAACACCGGGGAGCTGTTTTTT.

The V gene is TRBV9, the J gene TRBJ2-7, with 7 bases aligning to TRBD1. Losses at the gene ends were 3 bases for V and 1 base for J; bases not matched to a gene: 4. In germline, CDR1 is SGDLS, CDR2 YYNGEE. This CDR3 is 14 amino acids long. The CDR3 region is CASSAGTDSYEQYF. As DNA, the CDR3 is TGTGCCAGCAGCGCCGGGACAGATTCCTACGAGCAGTACTTC. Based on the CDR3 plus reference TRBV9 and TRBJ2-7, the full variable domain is DSGVTQTPKHLITATGQRVTLRCSPRSGDLSVYWYQQSLDQGLQFLIQYYNGEERAKGNILERFSAQQFPDLHSELNLSSLELGDSALYFCASSAGTDSYEQYFGPGTRLTVT.

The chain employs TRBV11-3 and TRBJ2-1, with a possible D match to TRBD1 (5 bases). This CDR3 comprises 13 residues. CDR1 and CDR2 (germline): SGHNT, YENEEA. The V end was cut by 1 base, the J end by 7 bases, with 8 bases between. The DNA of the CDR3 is TGTGCCAGCAGCTTAGCCCAGGGAAATGAGCAGTTCTTC. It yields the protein CASSLAQGNEQFF. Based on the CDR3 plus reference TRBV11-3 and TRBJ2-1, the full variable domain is EAGVVQSPRYKIIEKKQPVAFWCNPISGHNTLYWYLQNLGQGPELLIRYENEEAVDDSQLPKDRFSAERLKGVDSTLKIQPAELGDSAVYLCASSLAQGNEQFFGPGTRLTVL.

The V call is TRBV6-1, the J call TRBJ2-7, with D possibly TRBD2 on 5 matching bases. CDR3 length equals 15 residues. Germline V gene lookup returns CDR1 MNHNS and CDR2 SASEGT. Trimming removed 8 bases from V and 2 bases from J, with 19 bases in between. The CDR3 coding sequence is TGTGCCAGCTCGGCGGGTGGGTCTTCGACCTACGAGCAGTACTTC. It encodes CASSAGGSSTYEQYF.

The DNA for the CDR3 is TGTGCCAGCAGTGAAACAGGGTCAACTGGAAACACCATATATTTT. Encoded protein: CASSETGSTGNTIYF. The rearrangement links TRBV6-1 to TRBJ1-3, with D possibly TRBD1 on 6 matching bases. Trimming took off 2 bases at V and 2 bases at J, with 10 bases between the two ends. This CDR3 region has 15 residues. CDR1 is MNHNS and CDR2 is SASEGT in the germline V gene.

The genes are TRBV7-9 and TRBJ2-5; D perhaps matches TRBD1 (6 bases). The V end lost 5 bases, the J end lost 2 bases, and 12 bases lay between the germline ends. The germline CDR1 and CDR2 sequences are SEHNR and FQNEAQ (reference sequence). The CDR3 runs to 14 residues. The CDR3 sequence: CASSPTGMQETQYF. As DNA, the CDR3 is TGTGCCAGCAGCCCAACAGGGATGCAAGAGACCCAGTACTTC.

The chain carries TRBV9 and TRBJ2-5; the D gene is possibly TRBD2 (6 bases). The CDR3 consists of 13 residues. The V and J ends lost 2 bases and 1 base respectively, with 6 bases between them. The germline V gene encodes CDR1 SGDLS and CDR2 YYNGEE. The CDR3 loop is CASSVGGQETQYF. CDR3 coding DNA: TGTGCCAGCAGCGTGGGGGGCCAAGAGACCCAGTACTTC.

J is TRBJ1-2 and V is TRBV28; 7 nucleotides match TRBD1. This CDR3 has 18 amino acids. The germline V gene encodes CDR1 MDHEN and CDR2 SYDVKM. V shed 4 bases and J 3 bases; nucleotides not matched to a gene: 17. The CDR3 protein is CASSSPFGQGVMDYGYTF. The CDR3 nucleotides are TGTGCCAGCAGTTCCCCATTCGGGCAGGGGGTCATGGACTATGGCTACACCTTC.

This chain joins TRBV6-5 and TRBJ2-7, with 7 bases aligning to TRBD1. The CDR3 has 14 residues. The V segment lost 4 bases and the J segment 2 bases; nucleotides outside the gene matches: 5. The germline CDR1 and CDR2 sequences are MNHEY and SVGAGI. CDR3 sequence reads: CASSFYRGTYEQYF. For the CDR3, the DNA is TGTGCCAGCAGTTTCTACAGGGGCACCTACGAGCAGTACTTC.

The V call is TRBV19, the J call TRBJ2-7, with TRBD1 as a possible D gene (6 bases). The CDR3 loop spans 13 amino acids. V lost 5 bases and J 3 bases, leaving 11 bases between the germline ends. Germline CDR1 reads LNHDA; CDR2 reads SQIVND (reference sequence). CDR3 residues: CASSDTGIYEQYF. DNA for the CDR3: TGTGCCAGTAGTGATACAGGGATCTACGAGCAGTACTTC.

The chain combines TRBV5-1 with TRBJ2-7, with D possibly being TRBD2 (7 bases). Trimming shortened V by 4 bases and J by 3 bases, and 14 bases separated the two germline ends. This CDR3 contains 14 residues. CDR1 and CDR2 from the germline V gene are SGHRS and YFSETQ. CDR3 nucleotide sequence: TGCGCCAGCAGCCAACAGGGAGGGGTCTACGAGCAGTACTTC. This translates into CASSQQGGVYEQYF.

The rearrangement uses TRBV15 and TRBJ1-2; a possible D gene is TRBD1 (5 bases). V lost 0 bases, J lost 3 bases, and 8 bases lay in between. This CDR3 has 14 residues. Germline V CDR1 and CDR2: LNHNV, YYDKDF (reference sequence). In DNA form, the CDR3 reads TGTGCCACCAGCAGAGAAGGGGTGGACTATGGCTACACCTTC. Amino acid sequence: CATSREGVDYGYTF.

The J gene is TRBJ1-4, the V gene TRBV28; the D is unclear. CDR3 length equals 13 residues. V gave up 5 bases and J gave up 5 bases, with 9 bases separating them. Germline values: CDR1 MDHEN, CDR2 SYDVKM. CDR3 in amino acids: CASSRGQNEKLFF. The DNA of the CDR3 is TGTGCCAGCAGTCGGGGTCAAAATGAAAAACTGTTTTTT.

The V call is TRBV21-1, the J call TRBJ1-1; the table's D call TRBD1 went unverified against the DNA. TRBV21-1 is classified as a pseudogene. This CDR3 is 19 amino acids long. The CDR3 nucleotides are TGTGCCAGCAGCAAAGTCGCAGGGGACCAGACCCACTTGAACACTGAAGCTTTCTTT. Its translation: CASSKVAGDQTHLNTEAFF.

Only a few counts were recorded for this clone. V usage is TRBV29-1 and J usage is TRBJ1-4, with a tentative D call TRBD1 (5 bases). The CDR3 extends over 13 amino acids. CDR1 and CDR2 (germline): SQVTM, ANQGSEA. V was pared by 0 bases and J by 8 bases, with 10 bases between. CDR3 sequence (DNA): TGCAGCGTTGAAGAGCCAGGGCGAGAAAAACTGTTTTTT. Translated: CSVEEPGREKLFF.

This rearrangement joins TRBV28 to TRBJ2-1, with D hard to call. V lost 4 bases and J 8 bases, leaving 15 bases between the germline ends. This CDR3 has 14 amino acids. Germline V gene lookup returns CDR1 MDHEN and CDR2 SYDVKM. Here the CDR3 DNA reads TGTGCCAGCAGTTCCACCGACAACCTCCATGAGCAGTTCTTC. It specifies CASSSTDNLHEQFF.

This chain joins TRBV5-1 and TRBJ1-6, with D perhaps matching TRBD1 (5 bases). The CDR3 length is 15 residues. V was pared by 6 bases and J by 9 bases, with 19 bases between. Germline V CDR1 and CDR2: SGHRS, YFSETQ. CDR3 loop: CASKVRGRDGSPLHF. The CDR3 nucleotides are TGCGCCAGCAAGGTTCGAGGCAGGGATGGTTCACCCCTCCACTTT.

CDR3 DNA sequence: TGTGCCAGCAGCTTAGATAATCCAGGGTCCACCGGGGAGCTGTTTTTT. This sequence encodes CASSLDNPGSTGELFF. This chain links TRBV11-3 with TRBJ2-2, with D perhaps TRBD1 (5 bases). This CDR3 spans 16 amino acids. V gave up 0 bases and J gave up 4 bases, with 12 bases separating them. Germline-derived CDR1 and CDR2 are SGHNT and YENEEA.

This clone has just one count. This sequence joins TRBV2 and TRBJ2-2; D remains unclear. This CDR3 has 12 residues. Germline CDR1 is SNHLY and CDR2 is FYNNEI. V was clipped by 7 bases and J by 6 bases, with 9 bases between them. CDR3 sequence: CASTDSSGELFF. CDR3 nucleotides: TGTGCCAGCACTGACTCCTCCGGGGAGCTGTTTTTT.

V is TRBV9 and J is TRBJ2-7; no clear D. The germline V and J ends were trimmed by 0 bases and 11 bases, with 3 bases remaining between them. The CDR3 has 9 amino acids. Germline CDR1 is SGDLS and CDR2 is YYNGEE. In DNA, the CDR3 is TGTGCCAGCAGCGTAGCTGAGTACTTC. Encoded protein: CASSVAEYF. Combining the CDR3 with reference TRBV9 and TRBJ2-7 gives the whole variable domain DSGVTQTPKHLITATGQRVTLRCSPRSGDLSVYWYQQSLDQGLQFLIQYYNGEERAKGNILERFSAQQFPDLHSELNLSSLELGDSALYFCASSVAEYFGPGTRLTVT.

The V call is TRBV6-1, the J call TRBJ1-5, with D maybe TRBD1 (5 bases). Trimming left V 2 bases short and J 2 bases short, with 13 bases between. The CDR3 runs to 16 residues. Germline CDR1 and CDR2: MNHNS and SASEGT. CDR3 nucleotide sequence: TGTGCCAGCAGTGAAAAGAGGCAGGGTGGCAATCAGCCCCAGCATTTT. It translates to CASSEKRQGGNQPQHF.

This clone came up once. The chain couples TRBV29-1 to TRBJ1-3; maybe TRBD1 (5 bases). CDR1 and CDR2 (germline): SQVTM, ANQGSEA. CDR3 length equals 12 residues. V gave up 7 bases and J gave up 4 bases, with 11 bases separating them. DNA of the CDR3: TGCAGCGCCGTGGACAACGGAAACACCATATATTTT. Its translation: CSAVDNGNTIYF.

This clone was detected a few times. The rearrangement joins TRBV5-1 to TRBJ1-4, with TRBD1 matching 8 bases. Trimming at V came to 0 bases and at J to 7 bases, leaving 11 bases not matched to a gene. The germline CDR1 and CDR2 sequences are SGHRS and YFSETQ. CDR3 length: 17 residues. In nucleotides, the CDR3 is TGCGCCAGCAGCTTGGGCAGGGGGCGTGTTGAGGTTGAAAAACTGTTTTTT. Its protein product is CASSLGRGRVEVEKLFF.

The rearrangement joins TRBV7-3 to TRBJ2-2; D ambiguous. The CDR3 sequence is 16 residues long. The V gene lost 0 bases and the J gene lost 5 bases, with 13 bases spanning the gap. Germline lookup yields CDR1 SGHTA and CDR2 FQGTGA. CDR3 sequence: CASSLTRDGGTGELFF. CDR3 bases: TGTGCCAGCAGCTTAACACGAGATGGCGGTACCGGGGAGCTGTTTTTT.

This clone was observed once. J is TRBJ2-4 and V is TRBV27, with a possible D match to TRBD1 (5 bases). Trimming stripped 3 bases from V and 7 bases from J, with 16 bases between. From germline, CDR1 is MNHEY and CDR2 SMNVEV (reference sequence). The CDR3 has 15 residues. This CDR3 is CASSLAPANRNIQYF. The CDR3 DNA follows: TGTGCCAGCAGTTTGGCGCCCGCGAACAGGAACATTCAGTACTTC.

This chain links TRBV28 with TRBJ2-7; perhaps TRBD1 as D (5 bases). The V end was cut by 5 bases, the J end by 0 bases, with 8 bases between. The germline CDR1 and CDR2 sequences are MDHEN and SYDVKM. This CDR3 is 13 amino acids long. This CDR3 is CASSPDNSYEQYF. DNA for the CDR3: TGTGCCAGCAGTCCGGACAACTCCTACGAGCAGTACTTC.